A single T cell receptor (beta chain) is shown here with its context. Antigen unknown. The sample comes from a study of cytomegalovirus exposure and HLA in healthy donors. Study as a whole: Roughly 80 million unique TCRs from HLA-typed donors made up an early data release.

General study results and limits: In a later analysis, fewer than 20,000 TCR beta sequences were associated with HLA alleles at 0.05 false discovery rate. When analyzed later, a missense DCLRE1C variant was found to be linked to TCR beta V- and J-gene trimming.

Vbeta (60) and Jbeta (13) primers were used in the PCR. Only in-frame clones appear in the TCRdb table, and some are missing; sequencing was by immunoSEQ multiplex PCR. In the table there are around 150,000 clones, around three quarters of which are singletons. Sequenced material: PBMCs. The origin of this receptor is a man aged 40-49 years in good health and CMV-seronegative.

CDR3 protein: CAISPQGGNTEAFF. CDR3 in DNA: TGTGCCATCAGCCCCCAGGGGGGGAACACTGAAGCTTTCTTT. This chain connects TRBV10-3 to TRBJ1-1, with 7 nucleotides matching TRBD1. Unmatched junction bases numbered 5, after V lost 6 bases and J lost 1 base. The germline V gene encodes CDR1 ENHRY and CDR2 SYGVKD. This CDR3 comprises 14 residues.